This T cell receptor beta chain was captured in a study of CD4 and CD8 cells across lung adenocarcinoma regions. A single record per CDR3 protein comes from TCRdb applying MiXCR to the PCR reads. The repertoire holds roughly 20,000 distinct CDR3 sequences, with roughly half as singletons. This clonotype was seen a few times. Samples came from patients with localized non-small cell lung adenocarcinoma. V was shortened by 4 bases and J by 5 bases, with 8 bases between the two germline ends. The CDR3 contains 13 residues. CDR1 is MGHRA, CDR2 YSYEKL, per germline. This TCR was recovered from a female donor with lung adenocarcinoma. The CD4 and CD8 labels of this study may be unreliable. Sequences were obtained from CD8+ T cells from the center of a lung tumor. This chain joins TRBV4-1 and TRBJ2-2; TRBD1 is a possible D gene (5 bases). CDR3 nucleotides: TGCGCCAGCAGCCCAACAGGAACCGGGGAGCTGTTTTTT. Encoded protein: CASSPTGTGELFF.